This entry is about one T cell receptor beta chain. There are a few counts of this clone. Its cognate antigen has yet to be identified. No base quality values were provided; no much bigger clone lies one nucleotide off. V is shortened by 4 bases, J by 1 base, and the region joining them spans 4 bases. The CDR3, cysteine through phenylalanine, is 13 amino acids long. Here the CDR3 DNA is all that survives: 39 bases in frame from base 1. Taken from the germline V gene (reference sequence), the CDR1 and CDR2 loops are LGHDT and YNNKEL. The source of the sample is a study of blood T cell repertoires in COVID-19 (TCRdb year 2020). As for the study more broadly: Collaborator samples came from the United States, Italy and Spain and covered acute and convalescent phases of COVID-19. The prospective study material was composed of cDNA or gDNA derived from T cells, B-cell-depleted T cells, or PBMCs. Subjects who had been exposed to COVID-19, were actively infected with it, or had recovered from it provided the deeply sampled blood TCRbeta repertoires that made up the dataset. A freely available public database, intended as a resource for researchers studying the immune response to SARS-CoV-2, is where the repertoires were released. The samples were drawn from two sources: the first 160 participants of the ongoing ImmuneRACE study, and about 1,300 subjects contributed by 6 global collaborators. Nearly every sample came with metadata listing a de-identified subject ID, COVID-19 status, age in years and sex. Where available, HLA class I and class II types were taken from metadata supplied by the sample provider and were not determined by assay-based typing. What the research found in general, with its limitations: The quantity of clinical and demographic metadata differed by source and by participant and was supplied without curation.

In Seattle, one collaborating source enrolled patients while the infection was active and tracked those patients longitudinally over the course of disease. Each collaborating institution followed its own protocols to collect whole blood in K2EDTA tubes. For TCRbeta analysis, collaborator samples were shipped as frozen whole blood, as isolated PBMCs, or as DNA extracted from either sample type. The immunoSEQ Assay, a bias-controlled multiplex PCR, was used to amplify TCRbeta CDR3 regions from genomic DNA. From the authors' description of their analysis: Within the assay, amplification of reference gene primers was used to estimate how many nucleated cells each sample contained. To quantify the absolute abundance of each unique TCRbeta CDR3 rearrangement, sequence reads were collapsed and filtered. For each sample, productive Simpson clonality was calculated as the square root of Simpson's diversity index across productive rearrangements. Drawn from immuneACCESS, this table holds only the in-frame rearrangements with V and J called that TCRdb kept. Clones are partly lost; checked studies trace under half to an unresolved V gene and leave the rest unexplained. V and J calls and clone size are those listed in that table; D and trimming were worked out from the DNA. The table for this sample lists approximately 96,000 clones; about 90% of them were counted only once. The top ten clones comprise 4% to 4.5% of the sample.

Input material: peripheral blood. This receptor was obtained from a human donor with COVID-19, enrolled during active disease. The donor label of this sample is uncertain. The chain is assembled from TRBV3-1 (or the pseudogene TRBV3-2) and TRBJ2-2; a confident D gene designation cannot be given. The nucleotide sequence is TGTGCCAGCAGCCCCGTGAACACCGGGGAGCTGTTTTTT. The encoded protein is CASSPVNTGELFF.